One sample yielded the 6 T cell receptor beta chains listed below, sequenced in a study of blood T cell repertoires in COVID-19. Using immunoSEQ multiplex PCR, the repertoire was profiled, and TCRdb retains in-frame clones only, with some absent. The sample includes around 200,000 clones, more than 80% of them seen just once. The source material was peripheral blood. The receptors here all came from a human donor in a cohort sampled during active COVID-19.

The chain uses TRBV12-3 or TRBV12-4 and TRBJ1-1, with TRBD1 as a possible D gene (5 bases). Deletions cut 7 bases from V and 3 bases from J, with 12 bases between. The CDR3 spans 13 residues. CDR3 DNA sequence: TGTGCCAGCACCACTGGGGGGGACACTGAAGCTTTCTTT. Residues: CASTTGGDTEAFF.

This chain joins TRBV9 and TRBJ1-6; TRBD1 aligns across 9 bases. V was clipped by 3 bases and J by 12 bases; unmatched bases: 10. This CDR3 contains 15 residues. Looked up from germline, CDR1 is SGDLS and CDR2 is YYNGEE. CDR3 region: CASSEGQGSRIPLHF. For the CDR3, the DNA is TGTGCCAGCAGCGAGGGACAGGGTTCCCGCATACCCCTCCACTTT. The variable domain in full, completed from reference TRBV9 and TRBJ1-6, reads DSGVTQTPKHLITATGQRVTLRCSPRSGDLSVYWYQQSLDQGLQFLIQYYNGEERAKGNILERFSAQQFPDLHSELNLSSLELGDSALYFCASSEGQGSRIPLHFGNGTRLTVT.

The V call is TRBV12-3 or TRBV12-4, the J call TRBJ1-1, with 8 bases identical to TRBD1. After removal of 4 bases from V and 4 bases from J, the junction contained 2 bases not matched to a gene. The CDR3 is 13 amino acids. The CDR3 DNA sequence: TGTGCCAGCAGTTGGACAGGGCCCACTGAAGCTTTCTTT. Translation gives CASSWTGPTEAFF.

DNA for the CDR3: TGTGCCAGCAGTTACCGGGGGTGGGCGGGGGAGCAGTTCTTC. This gives the protein CASSYRGWAGEQFF. The chain employs TRBV6-2 or TRBV6-3 and TRBJ2-1; TRBD2 might be the D (6 bases). V lost 2 bases, J lost 10 bases, and 15 bases lay in between. The CDR3 is made up of 14 amino acids. Germline CDR1 and CDR2: MNHEY and SVGEGT.

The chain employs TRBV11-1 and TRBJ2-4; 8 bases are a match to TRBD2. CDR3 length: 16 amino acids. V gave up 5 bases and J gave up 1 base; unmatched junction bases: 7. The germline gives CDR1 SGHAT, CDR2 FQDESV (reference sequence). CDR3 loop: CASSPGGRPAKNIQYF. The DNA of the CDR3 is TGTGCCAGCAGCCCGGGGGGGAGGCCGGCCAAAAACATTCAGTACTTC.

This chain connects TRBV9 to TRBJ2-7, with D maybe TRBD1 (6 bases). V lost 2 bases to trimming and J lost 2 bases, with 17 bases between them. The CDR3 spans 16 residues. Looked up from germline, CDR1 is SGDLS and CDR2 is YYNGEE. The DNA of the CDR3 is TGTGCCAGCAGCGTGGGTCGACAGGTAGGCCCCTACGAGCAGTACTTC. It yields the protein CASSVGRQVGPYEQYF.